This passage covers 3 T cell receptor beta chains from one sample sequenced in a study of Graves' ophthalmopathy and Graves' hyperthyroidism listed by TCRdb under 2018. Instrument on record: Illumina HiSeq 2000. TCR beta CDR3 regions were amplified from RNA transcripts for repertoire sequencing. A first-round RT-PCR used HTBI primers with the Qiagen OneStep RT-PCR kit, followed by a second-round multiplex PCR, size selection and purification. TCRdb itself trimmed the public reads at Q25 with fastp, ran MiXCR and retained productive beta chains. Entries that share a CDR3 protein sequence are merged under the most common genes and DNA. This sample is represented by fewer than 250,000 distinct CDR3 sequences; around 28% of them were singletons. Of the sample, approximately 9.6% is held by the ten largest clones. The sample taken for sequencing was peripheral blood. The receptors stem from a man aged 50 to 60 with Graves' ophthalmopathy. Donor details come from another sample of the same person, matched by shared clones.

The V gene is TRBV20-1, the J gene TRBJ1-6; D is unresolved. This CDR3 has 17 residues. Trimming removed 0 bases at V and 5 bases at J, with 17 bases between. Germline V gives CDR1 DFQATT, CDR2 SNEGSKA (reference sequence). CDR3 in DNA: TGCAGTGCTAGAGATTTGGCCAGCAAGATAAATAATTCACCCCTCCACTTT. The encoded protein is CSARDLASKINNSPLHF.

Ten or more counts support this clonotype. This chain connects TRBV6-2 or TRBV6-3 to TRBJ2-6, with 8 bases matching TRBD2. CDR1 and CDR2 from the germline V gene are MNHEY and SVGEGT. The CDR3 length is 15 residues. The trim removed 7 bases at V and 5 bases at J, leaving 7 bases unmatched. The chain's CDR3 is CASNTGGGRANVLTF. The CDR3 region has the DNA TGTGCCAGCAACACCGGGGGGGGTAGGGCCAACGTCCTGACTTTC.

The chain carries TRBV12-5 and TRBJ2-7; TRBD2 agrees at 12 bases. V lost 5 bases, J lost 6 bases, and 11 bases stayed unmatched. Germline V gene lookup returns CDR1 LGHNT and CDR2 FRNRAP. The CDR3 totals 16 residues. The CDR3 DNA follows: TGTGCTAGTGGTCAGGAGCTAGCGGGAGGGCTGGGCGAGCAGTACTTC. Protein sequence: CASGQELAGGLGEQYF.